A single T cell receptor beta chain is shown here with its context. Per the authors' pipeline: Nucleated cell counts were estimated from reference gene primer amplification. The table came from immunoSEQ multiplex PCR; TCRdb's copy has only in-frame clones and leaves some out. That table supplies the V and J calls and clone size; D and trimming were determined from the DNA. The sample lists roughly 64,000 clones, 90% occurring once. Germline-derived CDR1 and CDR2 are ENHRY and SYGVKD. V was shortened by 5 bases and J by 1 base, with 8 bases between the two germline ends. The CDR3 runs 14 residues. This sample was included in a study of blood T cell repertoires in COVID-19. Study details: From the United States, Italy and Spain came samples of acute and convalescent COVID-19. PBMCs, B-cell-depleted T cells, or T cells were the source of the cDNA or gDNA that made up the material.

The chain is built from TRBV10-3 and TRBJ2-2, with D possibly matching TRBD1 (6 bases). Sequencing used peripheral blood. The sequence was collected from a woman of 80 years or more with active COVID-19. CDR3 region: CAISSQGNTGELFF. As DNA, the CDR3 is TGTGCCATCAGTTCACAGGGGAACACCGGGGAGCTGTTTTTT.